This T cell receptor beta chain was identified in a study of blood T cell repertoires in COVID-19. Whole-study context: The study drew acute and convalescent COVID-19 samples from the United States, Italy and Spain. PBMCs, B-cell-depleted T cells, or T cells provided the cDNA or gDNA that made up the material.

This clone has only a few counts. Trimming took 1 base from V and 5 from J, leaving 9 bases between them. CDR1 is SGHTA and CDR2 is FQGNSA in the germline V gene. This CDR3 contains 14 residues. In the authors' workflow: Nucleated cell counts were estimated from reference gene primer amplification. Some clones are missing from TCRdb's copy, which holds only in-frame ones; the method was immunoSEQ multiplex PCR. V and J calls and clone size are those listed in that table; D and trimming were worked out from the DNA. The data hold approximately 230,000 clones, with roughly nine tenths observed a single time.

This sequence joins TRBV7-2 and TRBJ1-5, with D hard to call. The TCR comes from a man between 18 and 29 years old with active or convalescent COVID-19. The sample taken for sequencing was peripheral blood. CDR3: CASSLVRDDQPQHF. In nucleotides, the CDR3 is TGTGCCAGCAGCTTAGTCCGGGATGATCAGCCCCAGCATTTT.